One and the same sample provided the 8 T cell receptor beta chains below, sequenced in a study of blood T cell repertoires in COVID-19. TCRdb keeps only in-frame clones here, not all; method: immunoSEQ multiplex PCR. The table includes about 120,000 clones, about two thirds detected once. Source material: peripheral blood. Receptors originate from a human donor with acute or convalescent COVID-19. The donor label of this sample is uncertain.

The J gene is TRBJ1-2, the V gene TRBV6-6; D gene ambiguous. The V gene's germline CDR1 is MNHNY and CDR2 SVGAGI (reference sequence). The CDR3 is made up of 14 amino acids. V shed 6 bases and J shed 4 bases, with 15 bases lying between them. CDR3: CASSPRVPGYGYTF. DNA of the CDR3: TGTGCCAGCAGCCCCCGGGTACCCGGCTATGGCTACACCTTC.

This chain links TRBV11-2 with TRBJ2-5, with 8 bases that match TRBD2. CDR3 length equals 18 residues. Looked up from germline, CDR1 is SGHAT and CDR2 is FQNNGV. V trimming: 1 base; J trimming: 2 bases; junction bases outside the gene matches: 12. The DNA for the CDR3 is TGTGCCAGCAGCTTAGCCGGCGGGGGGCCCAGTCTTCAAGAGACCCAGTACTTC. It translates to CASSLAGGGPSLQETQYF.

This clone was counted once. The rearrangement links TRBV5-6 to TRBJ2-5; the D gene is possibly TRBD1 (6 bases). Deletions cut 1 base from V and 0 bases from J, with 10 bases between. The V gene's germline CDR1 is SGHDT and CDR2 YYEEEE. This CDR3 contains 15 residues. Written as DNA, the CDR3 is TGTGCCAGCAGCTTGAGGACAGTGTACCAAGAGACCCAGTACTTC. As protein: CASSLRTVYQETQYF.

The chain couples TRBV29-1 to TRBJ2-3; tentative D call: TRBD2 (6 bases). CDR1 is SQVTM, CDR2 ANQGSEA, per germline. The CDR3 is 13 residues long. V was clipped by 4 bases and J by 2 bases, with 10 bases between them. CDR3 in amino acids: CSVGRDSTDTQYF. The DNA of the CDR3 is TGCAGCGTTGGGAGGGACTCCACAGATACGCAGTATTTT.

The count of this clone is one. The chain carries TRBV7-2 and TRBJ2-4; D perhaps matches TRBD2 (6 bases). With 5 bases removed from V and 9 bases from J, the gap between germline ends came to 17 bases. Germline values: CDR1 SGHTA, CDR2 FQGNSA. The CDR3 spans 14 residues. The CDR3 DNA sequence: TGTGCCAGCAGCACCATGGGGGGTATGAGCATTCAGTACTTC. Translating gives CASSTMGGMSIQYF.

The rearrangement links TRBV5-4 to TRBJ1-1; D may be TRBD1 (6 bases). V lost 3 bases to trimming and J lost 2 bases, with 17 bases between them. CDR1 is SGHNT and CDR2 is YYREEE in the germline V gene (reference sequence). This CDR3 has 16 amino acids. Here the CDR3 reads CASSSRWGRGNTEAFF. Written as DNA, the CDR3 is TGTGCCAGCAGCTCCCGGTGGGGCAGGGGAAACACTGAAGCTTTCTTT.

This CDR3 reads CASSQTGTGVYGYTF. The CDR3 bases are TGTGCCAGCAGTCAGACCGGGACAGGGGTCTATGGCTACACCTTC. The chain employs TRBV6-2 or TRBV6-3 and TRBJ1-2, with 10 bases that match TRBD1. Germline lookup yields CDR1 MNHEY and CDR2 SVGEGT. Trimming removed 5 bases from V and 4 bases from J; junction bases left unmatched: 7. The CDR3 spans 15 residues.

The rearrangement joins TRBV5-1 to TRBJ2-3, with 9 bases lining up with TRBD2. V was pared by 4 bases and J by 2 bases, with 8 bases of the junction left unmatched. Looked up from germline, CDR1 is SGHRS and CDR2 is YFSETQ. The CDR3 is 16 residues long. DNA of the CDR3: TGCGCCAGCAGCCCGGGACAGCGGGGGGCCACAGATACGCAGTATTTT. Translating gives CASSPGQRGATDTQYF.